These T cell receptor beta chains were read from a single sample in a study of cytomegalovirus exposure and HLA in healthy donors. Only in-frame clones appear in the TCRdb table, and some are missing; sequencing was by immunoSEQ multiplex PCR. The sample gives 80,000 to 100,000 clones, around 80% of which show up once; less than 1.5% is in the top ten. What was sequenced was PBMCs. The receptor source for this set is a man in his forties in good health and CMV-seronegative. The CDR3 runs from the conserved cysteine through the conserved F or W.

cdr3_aa	v_call	j_call	cdr3_length
CASRRGQGTNTEAFF	TRBV27	TRBJ1-1	15
CASRLAPGELFF	TRBV28	TRBJ2-2	12
CASRDNESGELFF	TRBV7-2	TRBJ2-2	13
CASSQGASGGALQFF	TRBV14	TRBJ2-1	15
CASRAGTVTFGYTF	TRBV28	TRBJ1-2	14
CASSFQTGGNTEAFF	TRBV9	TRBJ1-1	15
CASRLAFEQYF	TRBV6-5	TRBJ2-7	11
CASSQEPHRGQGYEQYF	TRBV4-1	TRBJ2-7	17
CASSRTGEGYTF	TRBV6-5	TRBJ1-2	12
CASADRVGYTF	TRBV28	TRBJ1-2	11
CASSLGPSYLSETQYF	TRBV7-7	TRBJ2-5	16
CASSPRQGGFSGNTIYF	TRBV18	TRBJ1-3	17
CASSLRGGRTDTQYF	TRBV5-1	TRBJ2-3	15
CASSDGGTGYSNQPQHF	TRBV2	TRBJ1-5	17
CASSTTGSSTEAFF	TRBV19	TRBJ1-1	14
CATSRVRGSSYNSPLHF	TRBV15	TRBJ1-6	17
CSAPGDGREAFF	TRBV29-1	TRBJ1-1	12
CAISMSGGARDTQYF	TRBV10-3	TRBJ2-3	15
CASSSRYRDRVNSYEQYF	TRBV5-5	TRBJ2-7	18
CASSRGTSGGYQETQYF	TRBV6-9	TRBJ2-5	17
CASSSPRVTNEKLFF	TRBV7-6	TRBJ1-4	15
CAISGRQGPYEQYF	TRBV10-3	TRBJ2-7	14
CASRSGLAGGQSTGELFF	TRBV2	TRBJ2-2	18
CASSVPGNLQTQYF	TRBV28	TRBJ2-5	14
CASGPGGPSYEQYF	TRBV6-5	TRBJ2-7	14
CASSTQTTRKFNEKLFF	TRBV19	TRBJ1-4	17
CASSLNGWSQTYGYTF	TRBV28	TRBJ1-2	16
CASRPGGLAPSTDTQYF	TRBV19	TRBJ2-3	17
CASSSNSGGTEAFF	TRBV7-2	TRBJ1-1	14